This TCR beta chain was found in a study of OX40 agonist ivuxolimab in advanced cancers. Study in general: Ivuxolimab, an agonist antibody against OX40 (CD134), was given to patients.

The assay was immunoSEQ multiplex PCR, and TCRdb's table has in-frame clones only and misses some. This table holds more than 75,000 clones, roughly 84% found once. Per the germline V gene, CDR1 is SQVTM and CDR2 is ANQGSEA. V was pared by 7 bases and J by 4 bases, with 13 bases between. The CDR3 consists of 12 residues. In its sample, this clone was seen a few times. This chain uses TRBV29-1 with TRBJ1-2; tentative D call: TRBD1 (6 bases). The clonotype comes from an adult with an advanced solid tumor such as melanoma, head and neck, liver or kidney cancer. This material consisted of CD4+ or CD8+ T cells sorted from blood, taken in a trial of the OX40 agonist ivuxolimab. CDR3 coding DNA: TGCAGCGCCTCACAGGGACGCTATGGCTACACCTTC. This codes for CSASQGRYGYTF. Combining the CDR3 with reference TRBV29-1 and TRBJ1-2 gives the whole variable domain SAVISQKPSRDICQRGTSLTIQCQVDSQVTMMFWYRQQPGQSLTLIATANQGSEATYESGFVIDKFPISRPNLTFSTLTVSNMSPEDSSIYLCSASQGRYGYTFGSGTRLTVV.